The 26 T cell receptor beta chains reported below all come from one sample, sequenced in a study of molecular identifiers for immune sequencing clone quantification. MiXCR, run by TCRdb on the PCR reads, gives a single entry per CDR3 protein. The profile shows 50,000 or so distinct CDR3 sequences, around 25% of them singletons. Sequenced input: naive CD8+ T cells from blood, with Jurkat cell RNA spiked in. Subset described: FACS-sorted CD8+CD4-CCR7+CD45RA+ naive T cells. The source of these receptors is a human donor in good health. Some libraries in this study had Jurkat cell RNA spiked in.

This clonotype was detected many times. The chain links TRBV12-3 or TRBV12-4 to TRBJ2-3; D is possibly TRBD1 or TRBD2 (6 bases each). Trimming took off 6 bases at V and 2 bases at J, with 18 bases between the two ends. The CDR3 runs 16 residues. In DNA, the CDR3 is TGTGCCAGCAGCTCTATAGGAGGGGGACCCACAGATACGCAGTATTTT. Its protein product is CASSSIGGGPTDTQYF.

This clonotype was seen a few times. The chain is built from TRBV7-9 and TRBJ2-5, with D possibly being TRBD2 (5 bases). V gave up 5 bases and J gave up 3 bases, with 19 bases separating them. There are 16 residues in the CDR3. CDR1 is SEHNR, CDR2 FQNEAQ, per germline (reference sequence). The DNA of the CDR3 is TGTGCCAGCAGCACCCCTTTTTATCTCGGGGAAGAGACCCAGTACTTC. Amino acid sequence: CASSTPFYLGEETQYF.

As regards this clonotype: Sequence at one end of the junction differs from germline and may be a read error. The chain is built from TRBV6-2 or TRBV6-3 and TRBJ1-1; tentative D call: TRBD1 (6 bases). Germline V gene lookup returns CDR1 MNHEY and CDR2 SVGEGT. The length of the CDR3 is 13 residues. The CDR3 sequence is CASSSRGNAEAFF. The CDR3 region has the DNA TGTGCCAGCAGTTCGAGGGGGAACGCTGAAGCTTTCTTT.

In its sample, this clonotype was seen many times. The chain has TRBV7-9 and TRBJ2-2; 7 bases line up with TRBD1. Germline V gene lookup returns CDR1 SEHNR and CDR2 FQNEAQ (reference sequence). With 2 bases clipped from V and 7 bases from J, the junction kept 10 bases outside the gene matches. CDR3 length: 16 amino acids. DNA for the CDR3: TGTGCCAGCAGCTTACCGACAGGGAAGACGCTCGGGGAGCTGTTTTTT. Amino acid sequence: CASSLPTGKTLGELFF.

The rearrangement links TRBV27 to TRBJ2-1; D is possibly TRBD2 (5 bases). CDR3 length: 13 amino acids. Trimming cost V 6 bases and J 5 bases, with 11 bases left between them. Germline V gene sequence: CDR1 MNHEY, CDR2 SMNVEV (reference sequence). CDR3 in DNA: TGTGCCAGCAGAGCCGGGAACGACAATGAGCAGTTCTTC. As protein: CASRAGNDNEQFF.

The table lists this clonotype with a few counts. This chain joins TRBV3-1 and TRBJ2-1; 9 bases align to TRBD1. This CDR3 comprises 18 residues. V lost 4 bases and J lost 0; bases outside the gene matches: 10. Germline values: CDR1 LGHDT, CDR2 YNNKEL (reference sequence). CDR3 protein: CASSLRDRVKSSYNEQFF. CDR3 sequence (DNA): TGTGCCAGCAGCCTCCGGGACAGGGTAAAGAGCTCCTACAATGAGCAGTTCTTC.

There are many counts of this clonotype. The gene calls are TRBV5-6 and TRBJ1-5, with D perhaps TRBD1 (6 bases). V dropped 1 base and J dropped 4 bases, with 21 bases sitting between them. CDR3 length: 18 amino acids. In germline, CDR1 is SGHDT, CDR2 YYEEEE. CDR3 sequence (DNA): TGTGCCAGCAGCTTGTACCTATCGGGGGCGCTAGGGAATCAGCCCCAGCATTTT. It specifies CASSLYLSGALGNQPQHF.

Regarding this clonotype: Because it lacks the conserved phenylalanine or tryptophan at the end, this CDR3 is likely a read error. V usage is TRBV24-1 and J usage is TRBJ2-7; the D is unclear. Deletions cut 3 bases from V and 3 bases from J, with 11 bases between. Germline V CDR1 and CDR2: KGHDR, SFDVKD. This CDR3 region has 14 residues. The CDR3 DNA is TGTGCCACCAGTGATCCTTATGTTGACTACGAGCAGTACCTC. As protein: CATSDPYVDYEQYL.

This clonotype was seen repeatedly, ten times or more. CDR3 sequence: CAWSAGQGDYEQYF. The CDR3 nucleotides read TGTGCCTGGAGTGCCGGACAGGGAGACTACGAGCAGTACTTC. The chain links TRBV30 to TRBJ2-7; 8 positions agree with TRBD1. J lost 3 bases, V lost 1 base, and 5 bases had no gene match. The V gene's germline CDR1 is GTSNPN and CDR2 SVGIG (reference sequence). The CDR3 is 14 amino acids.

There are many counts of this clonotype. The rearrangement uses TRBV7-9 and TRBJ2-7, with TRBD1 as a possible D gene (6 bases). Germline CDR1 SEHNR, CDR2 FQNEAQ (reference sequence). The CDR3 covers 16 residues. Trimming left V 1 base short and J 1 base short, with 14 bases between. The CDR3 DNA is TGTGCCAGCAGCTTAGGGTTGGGGGCTTTTTCCTACGAGCAGTACTTC. Protein sequence: CASSLGLGAFSYEQYF.

This clonotype was counted a few times. The rearrangement links TRBV6-5 to TRBJ2-1; D not resolved. The CDR3 is made up of 15 amino acids. Germline-derived CDR1 and CDR2 are MNHEY and SVGAGI. Trimming took 4 bases from V and 4 from J, leaving 14 bases between them. The CDR3 here is CASSFRNSPYNEQFF. CDR3 sequence (DNA): TGTGCCAGCAGTTTTCGGAACAGCCCATACAATGAGCAGTTCTTC.

This clonotype appeared many times. V gene TRBV12-3 or TRBV12-4 combines with J gene TRBJ2-2, with D maybe TRBD1 (6 bases). V lost 3 bases, J lost 1 base, and 9 bases lay in between. This CDR3 has 15 residues. The CDR3 region has the DNA TGTGCCAGCAGTTTGGAAGGGGGGAACACCGGGGAGCTGTTTTTT. Its protein product is CASSLEGGNTGELFF.

This clonotype was counted at least ten times. V is TRBV13 and J is TRBJ2-7, with 11 bases that match TRBD2. V lost 3 bases, J lost 8 bases, and 6 bases stayed unmatched. The CDR3 totals 14 residues. In germline, CDR1 is PRHDT, CDR2 FYEKMQ (reference sequence). Here the CDR3 DNA reads TGTGCCAGCAGCTTGACTAGCGGGGCCCCCCAGCAGTACTTC. Its protein product is CASSLTSGAPQQYF.

This clonotype appeared many times. The chain carries TRBV12-3 or TRBV12-4 and TRBJ1-1; TRBD1 is a possible D gene (5 bases). CDR3 length: 14 amino acids. Trimming pared 8 bases from V and 6 bases from J, leaving 19 bases between. The CDR3 here is CASPPRGRSAEAFF. The DNA of the CDR3 is TGTGCCAGCCCACCTAGGGGTCGAAGCGCTGAAGCTTTCTTT.

On this clonotype: A much larger clone sits a single nucleotide away, making a read error possible. CDR3 sequence reads: CASSQVSEVTGELFF. For the CDR3, the DNA is TGTGCCAGCAGCCAAGTTTCTGAGGTGACCGGGGAGCTGTTTTTT. J is TRBJ2-2 and V is TRBV3-1; D not resolved. The length of the CDR3 is 15 residues. Germline V CDR1 and CDR2: LGHDT, YNNKEL (reference sequence). Between the trimmed V and J ends, which lost 1 base and 5 bases, there was a span of 11 bases.

Note on this clonotype: One base away lies a much larger clone, so this may be a sequencing read error. CDR3 sequence: CASSLDKETFF. For the CDR3, the DNA is TGTGCCAGCAGCTTGGACAAGGAGACTTTCTTT. J is TRBJ1-1 and V is TRBV5-3, with D perhaps TRBD1 (5 bases). Being an ORF, TRBV5-3 has a function that is uncertain. This CDR3 is 11 amino acids long.

This clonotype showed up just a few times. The gene calls are TRBV11-2 and TRBJ2-3; 7 positions match TRBD1. Germline values: CDR1 SGHAT, CDR2 FQNNGV. V shed 1 base, J shed 4 bases, and the junction held 5 bases outside the gene matches. There are 15 residues in the CDR3. In nucleotides, the CDR3 is TGTGCCAGCAGCTTAGGACAGGGTCGGTCAGATACGCAGTATTTT. Translated: CASSLGQGRSDTQYF.

This clonotype showed up many times. CDR3 region: CASSVGGTANNQPQHF. CDR3 nucleotide sequence: TGTGCCAGCAGCGTTGGGGGGACAGCAAATAATCAGCCCCAGCATTTT. The chain employs TRBV9 and TRBJ1-5, with 7 bases matching TRBD1. The trim removed 2 bases at V and 4 bases at J, leaving 9 bases unmatched. Germline loops: CDR1 SGDLS, CDR2 YYNGEE. CDR3 length equals 16 residues.

The rearrangement uses TRBV29-1 and TRBJ1-3; D remains ambiguous. The V and J ends lost 3 bases and 2 bases respectively, with 14 bases between them. Germline CDR1 and CDR2: SQVTM and ANQGSEA. The CDR3 has 15 residues. The CDR3 DNA follows: TGCAGCGTTGAGGTGGGTCCCAGCCCTGGAAACACCATATATTTT. Residues: CSVEVGPSPGNTIYF.

This clonotype was recorded at least ten times. The chain has TRBV4-1 and TRBJ2-7; 11 bases fit TRBD1. CDR1 is MGHRA, CDR2 YSYEKL, per germline. J gave up 4 bases and V 0 bases, and 2 bases lay outside the gene matches. The CDR3 spans 15 residues. CDR3 DNA sequence: TGCGCCAGCAGCCAAGAAGGACAGGGGGCTTACGAGCAGTACTTC. This encodes CASSQEGQGAYEQYF.

This clonotype was counted at least ten times. The V and J genes are TRBV27 and TRBJ2-7, with D perhaps matching TRBD2 (6 bases). V lost 6 bases to trimming and J lost 1 base, with 10 bases between them. The CDR3 length is 13 residues. The V gene's germline CDR1 is MNHEY and CDR2 SMNVEV (reference sequence). This CDR3 reads CASSLGTSYEQYF. In nucleotides, the CDR3 is TGTGCCAGCAGCCTTGGGACTTCCTACGAGCAGTACTTC.

In regard to this clonotype: As the CDR3 is not closed by the conserved phenylalanine or tryptophan, this likely results from a read error. The rearrangement joins TRBV12-3 or TRBV12-4 to TRBJ2-5; TRBD2 matches at 9 bases. CDR3 length equals 17 residues. The J segment lost 5 bases and the V segment lost 6 bases, leaving 16 bases of the junction unmatched. The CDR3: CASSLQPVAGGPETQYL. In DNA, the CDR3 is TGTGCCAGCAGCCTCCAGCCGGTGGCGGGGGGGCCCGAGACCCAGTACCTC.

This clonotype was counted many times. V usage is TRBV28 and J usage is TRBJ2-1; 8 bases fit TRBD2. Germline assignment: CDR1 MDHEN and CDR2 SYDVKM. The CDR3 covers 15 residues. The J segment lost 4 bases and the V segment lost 3 bases, leaving 5 bases of the junction unmatched. The CDR3 spells CASSFREGRYNEQFF. The CDR3 DNA sequence: TGTGCCAGCAGTTTCCGGGAGGGCCGGTACAATGAGCAGTTCTTC.

In the case of this clonotype: A much larger clone sits a single nucleotide away, making a read error possible. V is TRBV13 and J is TRBJ1-4; 7 bases fit TRBD1. Germline CDR1 reads PRHDT; CDR2 reads FYEKMQ (reference sequence). The CDR3 has 15 amino acids. DNA for the CDR3: TGTGCCAGCAGCCGAAGACAGGGTATGGGTGAAAAACTGGTTTTT. Its protein is CASSRRQGMGEKLVF.

This clonotype came up many times. The rearrangement uses TRBV2 and TRBJ2-3; the D is unclear. The CDR3 loop spans 15 amino acids. Germline CDR1 is SNHLY and CDR2 is FYNNEI. Deletions cut 6 bases from V and 0 bases from J, with 13 bases between. The CDR3 here is CASSPMAISTDTQYF. CDR3 DNA: TGTGCCAGCAGCCCCATGGCCATTAGCACAGATACGCAGTATTTT.

In this sample, this clonotype turned up a few times. The chain links TRBV7-9 to TRBJ2-2; D is undetermined. Trimming cost V 0 bases and J 6 bases, with 8 bases left between them. This CDR3 has 14 amino acids. The germline CDR1 and CDR2 sequences are SEHNR and FQNEAQ (reference sequence). Here the CDR3 reads CASSLAPSAGELFF. CDR3 DNA sequence: TGTGCCAGCAGCTTAGCCCCCAGCGCCGGGGAGCTGTTTTTT.